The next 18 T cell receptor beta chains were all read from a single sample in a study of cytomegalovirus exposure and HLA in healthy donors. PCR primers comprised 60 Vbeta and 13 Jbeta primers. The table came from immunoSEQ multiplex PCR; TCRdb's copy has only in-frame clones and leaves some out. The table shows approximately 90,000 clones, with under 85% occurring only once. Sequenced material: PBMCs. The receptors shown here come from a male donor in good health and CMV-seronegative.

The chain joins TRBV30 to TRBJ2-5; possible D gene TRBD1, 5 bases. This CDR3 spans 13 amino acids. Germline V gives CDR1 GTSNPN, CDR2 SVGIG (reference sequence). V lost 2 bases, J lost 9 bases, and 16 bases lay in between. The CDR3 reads CAWSTSRQGAQYF. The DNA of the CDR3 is TGTGCCTGGAGTACCAGTCGCCAAGGGGCCCAGTACTTC.

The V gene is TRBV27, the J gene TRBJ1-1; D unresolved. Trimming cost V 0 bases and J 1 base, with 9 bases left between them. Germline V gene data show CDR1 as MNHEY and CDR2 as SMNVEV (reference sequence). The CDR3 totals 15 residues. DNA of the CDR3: TGTGCCAGCAGTTTATCTAATCCCTCGAACACTGAAGCTTTCTTT. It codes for CASSLSNPSNTEAFF.

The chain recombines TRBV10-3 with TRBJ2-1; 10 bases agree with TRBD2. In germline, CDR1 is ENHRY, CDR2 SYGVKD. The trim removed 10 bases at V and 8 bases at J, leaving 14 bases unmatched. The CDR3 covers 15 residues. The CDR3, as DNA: TGTGCCACGACAACCTCTAGCGGGAGTATGGATGAGCAGTTCTTC. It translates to CATTTSSGSMDEQFF.

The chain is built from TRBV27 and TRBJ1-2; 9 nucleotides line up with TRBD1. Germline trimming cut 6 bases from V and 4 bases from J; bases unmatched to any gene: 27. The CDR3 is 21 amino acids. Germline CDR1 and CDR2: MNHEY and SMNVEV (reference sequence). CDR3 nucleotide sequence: TGTGCCAGCAGCGTTACTGGGAGACGGGACAGGGTTTATGGCTACGGCTATGGCTACACCTTC. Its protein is CASSVTGRRDRVYGYGYGYTF.

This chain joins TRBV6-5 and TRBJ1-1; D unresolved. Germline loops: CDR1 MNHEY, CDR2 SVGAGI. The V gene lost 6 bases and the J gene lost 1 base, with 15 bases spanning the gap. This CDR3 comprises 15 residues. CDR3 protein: CASSHLKRENTEAFF. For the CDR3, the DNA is TGTGCCAGCAGCCACCTCAAACGAGAGAACACTGAAGCTTTCTTT.

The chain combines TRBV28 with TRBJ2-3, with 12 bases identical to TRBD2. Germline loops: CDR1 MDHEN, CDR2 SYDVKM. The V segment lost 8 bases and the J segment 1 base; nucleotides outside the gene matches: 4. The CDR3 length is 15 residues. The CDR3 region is CASSLAGGGTDTQYF. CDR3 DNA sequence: TGTGCCAGCTCACTAGCGGGAGGAGGCACAGATACGCAGTATTTT.

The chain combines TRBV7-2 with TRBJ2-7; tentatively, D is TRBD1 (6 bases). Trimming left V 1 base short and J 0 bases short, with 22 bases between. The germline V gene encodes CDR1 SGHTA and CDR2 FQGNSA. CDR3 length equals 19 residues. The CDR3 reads CASSLVGGGVGHNSYEQYF. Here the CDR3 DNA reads TGTGCCAGCAGCTTAGTAGGCGGTGGTGTGGGACACAACTCCTACGAGCAGTACTTC.

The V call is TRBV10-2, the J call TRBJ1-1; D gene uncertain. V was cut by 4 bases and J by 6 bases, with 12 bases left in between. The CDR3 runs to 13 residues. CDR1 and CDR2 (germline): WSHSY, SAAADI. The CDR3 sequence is CASSAPGIPEAFF. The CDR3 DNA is TGCGCCAGCAGTGCGCCGGGGATCCCTGAAGCTTTCTTT.

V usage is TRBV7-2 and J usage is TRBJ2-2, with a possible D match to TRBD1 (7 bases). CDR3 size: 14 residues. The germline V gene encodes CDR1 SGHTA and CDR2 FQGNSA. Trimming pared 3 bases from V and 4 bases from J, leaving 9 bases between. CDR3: CASSFQGGTGELFF. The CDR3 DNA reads TGTGCCAGCAGCTTTCAGGGGGGCACCGGGGAGCTGTTTTTT.

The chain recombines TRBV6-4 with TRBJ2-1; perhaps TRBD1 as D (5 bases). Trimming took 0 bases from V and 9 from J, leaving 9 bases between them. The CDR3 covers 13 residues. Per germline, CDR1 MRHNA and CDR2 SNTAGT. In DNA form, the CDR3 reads TGTGCCAGCAGTGACTCCGCGCAGGGTGAGCAGTTCTTC. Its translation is CASSDSAQGEQFF.

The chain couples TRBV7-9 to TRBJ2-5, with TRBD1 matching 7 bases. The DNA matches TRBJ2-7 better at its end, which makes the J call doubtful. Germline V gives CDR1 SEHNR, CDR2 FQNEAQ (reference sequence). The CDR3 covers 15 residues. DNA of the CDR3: TGTGCCAGCAGCTCGATACAGGGGCCCCTTTACGAGCAGTACTTC. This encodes CASSSIQGPLYEQYF.

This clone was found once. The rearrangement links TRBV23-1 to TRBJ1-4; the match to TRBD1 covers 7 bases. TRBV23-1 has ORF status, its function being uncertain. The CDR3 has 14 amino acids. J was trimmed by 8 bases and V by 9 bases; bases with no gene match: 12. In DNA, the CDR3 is TGCGCCAGTATGCTGACAGGGTATTGGGAAAAACTGTTTTTT. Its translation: CASMLTGYWEKLFF.

CDR3 sequence reads: CASSLSRSTGYTF. The CDR3, as DNA: TGTGCCAGCAGTTTATCCCGGAGTACAGGCTACACCTTC. The J gene is TRBJ1-2, the V gene TRBV28, with D unresolved. Germline V CDR1 and CDR2: MDHEN, SYDVKM. The CDR3 length is 13 residues. V shed 1 base and J shed 8 bases, with 11 bases lying between them.

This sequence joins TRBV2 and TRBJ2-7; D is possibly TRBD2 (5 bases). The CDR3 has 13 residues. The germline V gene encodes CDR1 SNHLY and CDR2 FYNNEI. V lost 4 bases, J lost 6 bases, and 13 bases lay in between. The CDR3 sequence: CASSGTDLGEQYF. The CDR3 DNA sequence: TGTGCCAGCAGTGGGACTGACCTGGGCGAGCAGTACTTC.

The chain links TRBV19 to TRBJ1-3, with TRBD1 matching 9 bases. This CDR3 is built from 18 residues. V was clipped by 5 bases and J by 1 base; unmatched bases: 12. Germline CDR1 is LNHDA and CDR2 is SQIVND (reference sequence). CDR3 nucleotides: TGTGCCAGTAGTGACCACCCGGGACAGGGAAGTTCTGGAAACACCATATATTTT. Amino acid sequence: CASSDHPGQGSSGNTIYF.

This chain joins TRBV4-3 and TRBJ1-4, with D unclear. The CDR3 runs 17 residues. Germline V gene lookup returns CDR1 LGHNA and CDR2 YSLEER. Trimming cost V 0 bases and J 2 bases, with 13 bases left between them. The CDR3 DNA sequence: TGCGCCAGCAGCCAAGATACGGGTGGAGGGACTAATGAAAAACTGTTTTTT. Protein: CASSQDTGGGTNEKLFF.

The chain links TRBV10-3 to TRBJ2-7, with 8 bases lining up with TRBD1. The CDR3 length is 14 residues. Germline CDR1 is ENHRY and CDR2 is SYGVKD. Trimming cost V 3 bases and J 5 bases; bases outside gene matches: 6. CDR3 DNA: TGTGCCATCAGTGACAGACAGGGGCCCCACGAGCAGTACTTC. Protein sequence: CAISDRQGPHEQYF.

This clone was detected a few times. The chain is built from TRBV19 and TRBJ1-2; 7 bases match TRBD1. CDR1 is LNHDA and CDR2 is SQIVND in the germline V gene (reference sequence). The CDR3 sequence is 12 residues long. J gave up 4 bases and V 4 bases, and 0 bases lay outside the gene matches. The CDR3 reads CASSTGGYGYTF. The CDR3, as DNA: TGTGCCAGTAGTACAGGGGGCTATGGCTACACCTTC.